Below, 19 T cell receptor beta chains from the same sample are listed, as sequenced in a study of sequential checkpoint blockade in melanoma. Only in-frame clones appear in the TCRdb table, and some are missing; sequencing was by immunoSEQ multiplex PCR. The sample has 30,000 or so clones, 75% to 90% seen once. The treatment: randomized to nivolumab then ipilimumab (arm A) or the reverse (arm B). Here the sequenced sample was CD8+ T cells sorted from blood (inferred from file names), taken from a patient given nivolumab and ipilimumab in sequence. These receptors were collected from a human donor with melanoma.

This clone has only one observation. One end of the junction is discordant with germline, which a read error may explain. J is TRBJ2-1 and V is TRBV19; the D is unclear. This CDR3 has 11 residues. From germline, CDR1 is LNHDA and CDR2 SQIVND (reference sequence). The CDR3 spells CASTAYSEQFF. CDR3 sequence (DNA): TGTGCCAGTACGGCGTACAGTGAGCAGTTCTTC.

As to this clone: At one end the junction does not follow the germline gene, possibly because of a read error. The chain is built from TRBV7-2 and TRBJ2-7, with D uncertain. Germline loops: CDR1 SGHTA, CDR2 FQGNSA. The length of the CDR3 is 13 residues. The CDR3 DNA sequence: TGCGCCAGCAGCCAAGTCGAGAGCCACGAGCAGTACTTC. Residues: CASSQVESHEQYF.

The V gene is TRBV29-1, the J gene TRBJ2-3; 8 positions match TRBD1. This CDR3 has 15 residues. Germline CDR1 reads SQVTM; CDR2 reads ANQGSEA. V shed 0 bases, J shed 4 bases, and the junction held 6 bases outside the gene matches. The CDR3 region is CSVEDLDREPDTQYF. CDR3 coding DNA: TGCAGCGTTGAAGATCTGGACAGGGAACCAGATACGCAGTATTTT.

The CDR3 protein is CASSPSAGENQETQYF. CDR3 bases: TGTGCCAGCAGTCCATCGGCGGGGGAGAACCAAGAGACCCAGTACTTC. V is TRBV27 and J is TRBJ2-5; 7 nucleotides align to TRBD2. CDR1 MNHEY and CDR2 SMNVEV come from the germline V gene (reference sequence). The CDR3 spans 16 residues. The V gene end was trimmed by 5 bases and the J gene end by 0 bases; junction bases not matched to a gene: 9.

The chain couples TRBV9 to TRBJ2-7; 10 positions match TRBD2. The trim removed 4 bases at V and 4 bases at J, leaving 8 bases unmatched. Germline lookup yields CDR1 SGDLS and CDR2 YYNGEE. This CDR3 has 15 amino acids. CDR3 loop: CASSLTSGTGYEQYF. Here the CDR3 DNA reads TGTGCCAGCAGCCTCACTAGCGGGACGGGGTACGAGCAGTACTTC.

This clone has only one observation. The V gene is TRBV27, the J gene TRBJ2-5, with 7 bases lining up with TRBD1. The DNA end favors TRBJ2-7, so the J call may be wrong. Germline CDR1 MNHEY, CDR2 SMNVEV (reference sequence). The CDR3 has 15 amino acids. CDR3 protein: CASSSKLDRTYEQYF. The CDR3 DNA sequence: TGTGCCAGCAGTTCAAAGTTGGACAGGACCTACGAGCAGTACTTC.

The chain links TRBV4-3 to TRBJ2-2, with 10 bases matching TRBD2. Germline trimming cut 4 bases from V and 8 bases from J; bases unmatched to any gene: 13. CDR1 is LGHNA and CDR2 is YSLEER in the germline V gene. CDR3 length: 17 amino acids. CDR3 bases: TGCGCCAGCAGCCCATTTAGGGGTAGCGGGAGGAAGGGGGAGCTGTTTTTT. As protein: CASSPFRGSGRKGELFF.

The CDR3 DNA reads TGTGCCAGCAGCTTAGTGGGTAGCGGACTTCTCGGTGAGCAGTTCTTC. It encodes CASSLVGSGLLGEQFF. The chain combines TRBV11-2 with TRBJ2-1; D possibly corresponds to TRBD2 (6 bases). Trimming took off 1 base at V and 9 bases at J, with 19 bases between the two ends. The length of the CDR3 is 16 residues. Germline CDR1 is SGHAT and CDR2 is FQNNGV.

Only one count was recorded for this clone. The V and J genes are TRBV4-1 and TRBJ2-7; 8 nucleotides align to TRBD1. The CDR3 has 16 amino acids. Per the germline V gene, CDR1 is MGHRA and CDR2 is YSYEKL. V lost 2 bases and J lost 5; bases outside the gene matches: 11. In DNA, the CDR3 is TGCGCCAGCAGCCAACCGCCTGGACAGGGTGGGCACGAGCAGTACTTC. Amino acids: CASSQPPGQGGHEQYF.

CDR3 sequence reads: CASSYPGGWGYTF. In nucleotides, the CDR3 is TGTGCCAGCAGTTACCCAGGGGGATGGGGCTACACCTTC. The chain uses TRBV6-5 and TRBJ1-2, with 7 bases fitting TRBD1. V shed 2 bases and J 8 bases; nucleotides not matched to a gene: 5. In germline, CDR1 is MNHEY, CDR2 SVGAGI. There are 13 residues in the CDR3.

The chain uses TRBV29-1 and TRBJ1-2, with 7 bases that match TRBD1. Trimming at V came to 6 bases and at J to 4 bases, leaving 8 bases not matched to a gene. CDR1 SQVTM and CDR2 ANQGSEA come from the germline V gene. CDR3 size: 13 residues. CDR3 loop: CSVGSRDSYGYTF. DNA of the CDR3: TGCAGCGTAGGAAGCCGGGACAGCTATGGCTACACCTTC.

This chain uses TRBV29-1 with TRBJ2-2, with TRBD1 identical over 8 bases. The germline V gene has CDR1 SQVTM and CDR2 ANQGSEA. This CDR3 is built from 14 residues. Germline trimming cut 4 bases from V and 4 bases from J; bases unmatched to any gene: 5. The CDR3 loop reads CSVAGQGGTGELFF. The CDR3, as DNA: TGCAGCGTTGCCGGACAGGGAGGCACCGGGGAGCTGTTTTTT.

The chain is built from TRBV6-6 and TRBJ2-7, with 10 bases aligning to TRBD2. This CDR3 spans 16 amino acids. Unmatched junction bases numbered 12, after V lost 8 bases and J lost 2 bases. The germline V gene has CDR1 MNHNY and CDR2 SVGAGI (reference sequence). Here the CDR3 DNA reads TGTGCCAGCCGCCCACGGGCACTAGCGGGAACCTACGAGCAGTACTTC. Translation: CASRPRALAGTYEQYF.

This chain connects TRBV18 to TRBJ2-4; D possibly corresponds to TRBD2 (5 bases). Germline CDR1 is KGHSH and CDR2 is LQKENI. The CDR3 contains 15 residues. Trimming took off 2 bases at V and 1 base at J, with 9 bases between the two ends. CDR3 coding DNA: TGTGCCAGCTCACCAAGACCGGGGGCCAAAAACATTCAGTACTTC. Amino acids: CASSPRPGAKNIQYF.

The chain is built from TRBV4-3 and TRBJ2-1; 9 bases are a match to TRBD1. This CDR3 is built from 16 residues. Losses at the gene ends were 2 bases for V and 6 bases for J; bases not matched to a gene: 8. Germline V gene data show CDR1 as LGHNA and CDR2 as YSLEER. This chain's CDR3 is CASSQWGQGNLNEQFF. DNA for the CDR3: TGCGCCAGCAGCCAATGGGGACAGGGCAATCTCAATGAGCAGTTCTTC.

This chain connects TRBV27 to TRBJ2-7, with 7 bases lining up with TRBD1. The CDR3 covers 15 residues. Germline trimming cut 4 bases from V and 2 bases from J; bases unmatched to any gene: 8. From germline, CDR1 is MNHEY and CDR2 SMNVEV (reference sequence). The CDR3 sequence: CASSSKLDRTYEQYF. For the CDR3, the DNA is TGTGCCAGCAGTTCAAAGTTGGACAGGACCTACGAGCAGTACTTC.

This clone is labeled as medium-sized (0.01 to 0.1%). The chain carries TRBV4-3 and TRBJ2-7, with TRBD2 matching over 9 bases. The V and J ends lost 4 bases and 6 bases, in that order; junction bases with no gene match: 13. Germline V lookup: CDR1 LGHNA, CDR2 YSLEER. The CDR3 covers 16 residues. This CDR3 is CASSPLVAGAITEQYF. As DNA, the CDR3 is TGCGCCAGCAGCCCCCTGGTAGCGGGAGCCATTACCGAGCAGTACTTC.

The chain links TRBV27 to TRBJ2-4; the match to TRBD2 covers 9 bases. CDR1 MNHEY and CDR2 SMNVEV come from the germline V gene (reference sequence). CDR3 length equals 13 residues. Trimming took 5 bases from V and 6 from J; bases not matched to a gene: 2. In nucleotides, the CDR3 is TGTGCCAGCAGTAGCGGGGGGAGAAACATTCAGTACTTC. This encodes CASSSGGRNIQYF.

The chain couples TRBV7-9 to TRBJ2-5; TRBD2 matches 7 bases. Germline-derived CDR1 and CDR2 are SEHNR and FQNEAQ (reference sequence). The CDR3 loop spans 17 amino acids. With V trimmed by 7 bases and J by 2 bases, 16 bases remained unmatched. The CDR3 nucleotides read TGTGCCAGCACCCCCCGGGTGGGTCTAGCGGTACAAGAGACCCAGTACTTC. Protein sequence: CASTPRVGLAVQETQYF.